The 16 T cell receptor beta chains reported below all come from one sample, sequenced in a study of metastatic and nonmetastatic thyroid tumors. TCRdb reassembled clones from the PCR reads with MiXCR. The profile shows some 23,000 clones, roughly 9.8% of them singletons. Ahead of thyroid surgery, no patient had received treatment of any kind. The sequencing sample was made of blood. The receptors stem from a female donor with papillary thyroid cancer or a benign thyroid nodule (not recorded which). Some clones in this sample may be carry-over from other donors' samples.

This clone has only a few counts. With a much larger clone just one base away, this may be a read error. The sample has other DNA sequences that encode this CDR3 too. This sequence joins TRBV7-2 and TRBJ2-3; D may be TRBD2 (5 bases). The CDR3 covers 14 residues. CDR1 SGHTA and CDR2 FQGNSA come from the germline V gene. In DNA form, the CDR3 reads TGTGCCAGCAGCTTAAGTGCTAGCACAGACACGCAGTATTTT. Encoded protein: CASSLSASTDTQYF.

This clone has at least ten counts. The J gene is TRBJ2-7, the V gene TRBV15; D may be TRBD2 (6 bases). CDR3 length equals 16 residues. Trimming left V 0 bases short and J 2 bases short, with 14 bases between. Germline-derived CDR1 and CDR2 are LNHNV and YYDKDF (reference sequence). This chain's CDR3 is CATSRDYGSGTYEQYF. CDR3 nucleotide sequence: TGTGCCACCAGCAGAGATTATGGTAGCGGTACCTACGAGCAGTACTTC.

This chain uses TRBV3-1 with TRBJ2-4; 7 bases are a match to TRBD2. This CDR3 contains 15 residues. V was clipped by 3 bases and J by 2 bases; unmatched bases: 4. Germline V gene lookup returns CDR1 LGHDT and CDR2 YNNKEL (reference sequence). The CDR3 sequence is CASSQPGGTKNIQYF. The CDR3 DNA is TGTGCCAGCAGCCAGCCCGGGGGGACCAAAAACATTCAGTACTTC.

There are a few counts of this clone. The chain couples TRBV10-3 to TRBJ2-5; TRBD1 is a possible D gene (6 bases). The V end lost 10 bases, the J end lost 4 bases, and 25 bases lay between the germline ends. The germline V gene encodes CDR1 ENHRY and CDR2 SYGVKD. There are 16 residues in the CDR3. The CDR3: CATPPEVAQQGETQYF. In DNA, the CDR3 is TGTGCCACCCCCCCGGAAGTCGCCCAACAGGGAGAGACCCAGTACTTC.

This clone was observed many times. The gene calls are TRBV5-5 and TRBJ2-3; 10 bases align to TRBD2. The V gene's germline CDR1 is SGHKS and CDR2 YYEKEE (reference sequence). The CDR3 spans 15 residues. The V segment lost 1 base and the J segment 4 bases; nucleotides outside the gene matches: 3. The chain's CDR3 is CASSLTSGNADTQYF. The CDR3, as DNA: TGTGCCAGCAGCTTGACTAGCGGGAATGCAGATACGCAGTATTTT.

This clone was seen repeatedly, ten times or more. CDR3 in amino acids: CAWRDRGEQYF. The CDR3 region has the DNA TGTGCCTGGAGGGACAGGGGCGAGCAGTACTTC. The chain uses TRBV30 and TRBJ2-7, with 9 bases matching TRBD1. The CDR3 spans 11 residues. Germline CDR1 reads GTSNPN; CDR2 reads SVGIG (reference sequence). V lost 3 bases and J lost 6; bases outside the gene matches: 0.

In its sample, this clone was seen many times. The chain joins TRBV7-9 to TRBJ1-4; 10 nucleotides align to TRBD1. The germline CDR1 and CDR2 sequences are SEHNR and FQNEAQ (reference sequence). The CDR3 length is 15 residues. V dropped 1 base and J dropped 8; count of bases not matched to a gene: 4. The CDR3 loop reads CASSLGGTGAEKLFF. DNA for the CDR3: TGTGCCAGCAGCTTAGGTGGGACAGGGGCCGAAAAACTGTTTTTT.

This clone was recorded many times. CDR3 nucleotides: TGTGCCACCAGCAGAGAGGGGACTAGCCTCGAGCAGTACTTC. This encodes CATSREGTSLEQYF. The chain uses TRBV15 and TRBJ2-7; TRBD2 matches at 9 bases. The germline V gene encodes CDR1 LNHNV and CDR2 YYDKDF (reference sequence). V lost 0 bases to trimming and J lost 6 bases; unmatched junction nucleotides: 3. The CDR3 spans 14 residues. Filled out from reference TRBV15 and TRBJ2-7, the complete variable domain reads DAMVIQNPRYQVTQFGKPVTLSCSQTLNHNVMYWYQQKSSQAPKLLFHYYDKDFNNEADTPDNFQSRRPNTSFCFLDIRSPGLGDTAMYLCATSREGTSLEQYFGPGTRLTVT.

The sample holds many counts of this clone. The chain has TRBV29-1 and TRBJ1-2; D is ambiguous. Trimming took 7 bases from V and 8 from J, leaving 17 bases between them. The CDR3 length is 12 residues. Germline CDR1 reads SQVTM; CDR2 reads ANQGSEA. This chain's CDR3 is CSAQRARIGYTF. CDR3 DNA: TGCAGCGCCCAGAGGGCCAGGATCGGCTACACCTTC.

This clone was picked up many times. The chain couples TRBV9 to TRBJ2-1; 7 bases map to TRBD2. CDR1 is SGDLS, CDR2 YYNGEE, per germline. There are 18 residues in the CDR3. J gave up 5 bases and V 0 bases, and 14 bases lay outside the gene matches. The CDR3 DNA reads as TGTGCCAGCAGCGTAGCTACAGTGGGAGGGCTCAAGGACAATGAGCAGTTCTTC. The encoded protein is CASSVATVGGLKDNEQFF.

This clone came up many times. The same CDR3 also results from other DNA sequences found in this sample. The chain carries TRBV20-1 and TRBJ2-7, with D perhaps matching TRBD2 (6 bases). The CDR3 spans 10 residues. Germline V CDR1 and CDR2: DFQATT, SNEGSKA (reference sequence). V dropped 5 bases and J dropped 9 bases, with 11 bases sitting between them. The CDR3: CSAGDSGQYF. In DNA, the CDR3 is TGCAGTGCTGGGGACTCCGGGCAGTACTTC.

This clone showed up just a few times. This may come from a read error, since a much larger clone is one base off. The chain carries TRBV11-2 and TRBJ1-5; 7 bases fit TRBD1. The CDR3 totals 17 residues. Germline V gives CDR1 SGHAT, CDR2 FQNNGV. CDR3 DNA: TGTGCCAGCAACTTAGTGGCGACAGGGTATAGCAATCAGCCCCAGCATTTT. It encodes CASNLVATGYSNQPQHF.

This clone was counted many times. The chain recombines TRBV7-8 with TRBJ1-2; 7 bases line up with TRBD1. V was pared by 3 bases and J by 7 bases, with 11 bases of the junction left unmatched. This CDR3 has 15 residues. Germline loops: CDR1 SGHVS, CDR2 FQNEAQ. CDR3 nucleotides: TGTGCCAGCAGCTTGAGCCCAGGGGGAGGACCTGGCTACACCTTC. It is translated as CASSLSPGGGPGYTF. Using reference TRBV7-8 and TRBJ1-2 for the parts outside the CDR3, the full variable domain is GAGVSQSPRYKVAKRGQDVALRCDPISGHVSLFWYQQALGQGPEFLTYFQNEAQLDKSGLPSDRFFAERPEGSVSTLKIQRTQQEDSAVYLCASSLSPGGGPGYTFGSGTRLTVV.

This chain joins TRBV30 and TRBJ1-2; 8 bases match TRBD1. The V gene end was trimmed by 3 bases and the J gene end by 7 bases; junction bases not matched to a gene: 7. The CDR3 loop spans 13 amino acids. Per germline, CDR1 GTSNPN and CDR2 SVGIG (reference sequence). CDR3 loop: CAWSLQGAGGYTF. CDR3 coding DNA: TGTGCCTGGAGCCTCCAGGGGGCGGGTGGCTACACCTTC.

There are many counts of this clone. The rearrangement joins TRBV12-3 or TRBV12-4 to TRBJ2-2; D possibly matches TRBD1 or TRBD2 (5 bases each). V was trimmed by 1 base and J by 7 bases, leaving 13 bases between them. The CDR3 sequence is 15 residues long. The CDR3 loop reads CASSLGGSRGGELFF. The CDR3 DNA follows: TGTGCCAGCAGTTTAGGAGGGAGTAGGGGCGGGGAGCTGTTTTTT.

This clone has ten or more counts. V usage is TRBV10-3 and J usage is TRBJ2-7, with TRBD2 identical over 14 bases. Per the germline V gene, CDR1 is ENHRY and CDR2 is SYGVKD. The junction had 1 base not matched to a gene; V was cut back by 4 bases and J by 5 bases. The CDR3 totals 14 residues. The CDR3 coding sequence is TGTGCCATCAGTGCGACTAGCGGGAGGGACGAGCAGTACTTC. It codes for CAISATSGRDEQYF.